This TCR beta chain was sequenced for a study of T cell responses to AZD1222 COVID-19 vaccine. Profiled with immunoSEQ multiplex PCR; TCRdb holds only in-frame clones, not every one. Altogether roughly 150,000 clones are present, 92% being singletons, with the ten largest covering about 1.6%. About this clone itself: Antigen specificity is unknown.

The germline V gene has CDR1 LNHDA and CDR2 SQIVND (reference sequence). The V end was cut by 4 bases, the J end by 0 bases, with 10 bases between. This CDR3 has 15 amino acids. Study-wide results and caveats: In a largely white British group with more females than males, clonal diversity was possibly underestimated. Compared with day 0, the breadth and depth of the Spike-specific TCR repertoire rose significantly after two doses of AZD1222. Just a handful of people given AZD1222 tested seropositive at baseline.

Sequencing was performed on peripheral blood, taken on day 0 of AZD1222 vaccination. This receptor was identified in an adult in good health. The chain uses TRBV19 and TRBJ1-3; TRBD1 might be the D (5 bases). CDR3 sequence: CASSNRDLSGNTIYF. CDR3 coding DNA: TGTGCCAGTAGTAATCGGGACCTCTCTGGAAACACCATATATTTT. Using reference TRBV19 and TRBJ1-3 for the parts outside the CDR3, the full variable domain is DGGITQSPKYLFRKEGQNVTLSCEQNLNHDAMYWYRQDPGQGLRLIYYSQIVNDFQKGDIAEGYSVSREKKESFPLTVTSAQKNPTAFYLCASSNRDLSGNTIYFGEGSWLTVV.